These T cell receptor beta chains were read from a single sample in a study of blood T cell repertoires in COVID-19. Measured with immunoSEQ multiplex PCR; TCRdb has only the in-frame clones, and not every one. The sample lists approximately 80,000 clones; 70% to 90% were seen once. The sequencing sample was made of peripheral blood. The receptors stem from a woman older than 75 with COVID-19, enrolled during active disease. Both conserved end residues are part of each CDR3. The D gene is left open where the match is weak. Expanded clones get a size class; other rows say once, few or many, or leave the size out.

d_gene: -
j_gene: TRBJ2-1
abundance: -
v_gene: TRBV2
CDR3aa: CASWRAESSYNEQFF
CDR3nt: TGTGCCAGCTGGAGGGCGGAAAGCTCCTACAATGAGCAGTTCTTC

d_gene: -
j_gene: TRBJ2-7
abundance: few
v_gene: TRBV6-1
CDR3aa: CASSDRGFSYEQYF
CDR3nt: TGTGCCAGCAGTGACCGTGGCTTCTCCTACGAGCAGTACTTC

d_gene: -
j_gene: TRBJ1-3
abundance: once
v_gene: TRBV18
CDR3aa: CASSPGRSGNTIYF
CDR3nt: TGTGCCAGCTCACCGGGGCGGTCTGGAAACACCATATATTTT

d_gene: -
j_gene: TRBJ1-2
abundance: -
v_gene: TRBV28
CDR3aa: CASSFTDLYGYTF
CDR3nt: TGTGCCAGCAGTTTTACAGATCTCTATGGCTACACCTTC

d_gene: TRBD1
j_gene: TRBJ2-7
abundance: -
v_gene: TRBV7-2
CDR3aa: CASSPKDRGRLNEQYF
CDR3nt: TGTGCCAGCAGCCCAAAAGACAGGGGGCGCCTCAACGAGCAGTACTTC

d_gene: -
j_gene: TRBJ2-3
abundance: once
v_gene: TRBV2
CDR3aa: CASSEVTGRDTQYF
CDR3nt: TGTGCCAGCAGTGAAGTAACAGGGAGAGATACGCAGTATTTT

d_gene: TRBD1
j_gene: TRBJ1-5
abundance: -
v_gene: TRBV6-5
CDR3aa: CASRGQLFSNQPQHF
CDR3nt: TGTGCCAGCAGGGGACAGCTTTTTAGCAATCAGCCCCAGCATTTT

d_gene: -
j_gene: TRBJ2-7
abundance: -
v_gene: TRBV6-5
CDR3aa: CASSYRDSPYEQYF
CDR3nt: TGTGCCAGCAGTTACAGAGACTCTCCCTACGAGCAGTACTTC

d_gene: -
j_gene: TRBJ2-5
abundance: -
v_gene: TRBV16
CDR3aa: CASRERETQYF
CDR3nt: TGTGCCAGCAGAGAGAGGGAGACCCAGTACTTC

d_gene: -
j_gene: TRBJ2-5
abundance: -
v_gene: TRBV5-5
CDR3aa: CASSRDWSQETQYF
CDR3nt: TGTGCCAGCAGCCGGGACTGGTCACAAGAGACCCAGTACTTC